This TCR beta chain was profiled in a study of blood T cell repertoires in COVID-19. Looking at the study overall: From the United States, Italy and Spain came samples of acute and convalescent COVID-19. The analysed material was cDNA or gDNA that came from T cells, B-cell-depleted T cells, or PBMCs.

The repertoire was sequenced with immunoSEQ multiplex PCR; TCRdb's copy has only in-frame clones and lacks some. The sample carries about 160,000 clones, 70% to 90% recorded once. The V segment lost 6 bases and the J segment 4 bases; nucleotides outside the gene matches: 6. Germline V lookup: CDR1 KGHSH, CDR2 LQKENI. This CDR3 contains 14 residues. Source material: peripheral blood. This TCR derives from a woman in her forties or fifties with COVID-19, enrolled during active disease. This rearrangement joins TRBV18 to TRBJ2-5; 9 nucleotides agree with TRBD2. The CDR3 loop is CASSSRGGGETQYF. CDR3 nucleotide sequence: TGTGCCAGCTCGTCGCGGGGGGGCGGAGAGACCCAGTACTTC.